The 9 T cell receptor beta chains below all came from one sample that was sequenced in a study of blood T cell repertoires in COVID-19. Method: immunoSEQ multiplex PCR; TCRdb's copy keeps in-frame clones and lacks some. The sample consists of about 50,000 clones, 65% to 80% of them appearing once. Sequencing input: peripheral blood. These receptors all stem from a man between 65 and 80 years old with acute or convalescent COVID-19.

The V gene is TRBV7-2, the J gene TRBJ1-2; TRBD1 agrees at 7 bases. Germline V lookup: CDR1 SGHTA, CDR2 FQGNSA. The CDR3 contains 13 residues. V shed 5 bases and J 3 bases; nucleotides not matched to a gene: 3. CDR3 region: CASSPDRDYGYTF. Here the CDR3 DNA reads TGTGCCAGCAGCCCCGACAGGGACTATGGCTACACCTTC.

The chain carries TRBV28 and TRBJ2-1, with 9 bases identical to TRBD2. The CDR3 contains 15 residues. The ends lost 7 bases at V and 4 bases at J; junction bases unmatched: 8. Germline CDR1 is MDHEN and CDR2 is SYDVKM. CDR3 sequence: CASNDAGGSYNEQFF. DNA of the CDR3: TGTGCCAGCAATGATGCGGGGGGGTCTTACAATGAGCAGTTCTTC.

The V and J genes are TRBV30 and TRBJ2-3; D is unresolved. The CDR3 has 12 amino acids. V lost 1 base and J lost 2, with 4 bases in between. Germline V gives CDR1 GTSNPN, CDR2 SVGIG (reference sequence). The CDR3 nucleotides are TGTGCCTGGAGTGGAGTCACAGATACGCAGTATTTT. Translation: CAWSGVTDTQYF.

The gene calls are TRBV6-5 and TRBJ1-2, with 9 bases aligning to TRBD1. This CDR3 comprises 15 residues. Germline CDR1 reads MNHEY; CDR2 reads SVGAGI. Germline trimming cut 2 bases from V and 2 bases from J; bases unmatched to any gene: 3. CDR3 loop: CASSYTGQGNYGYTF. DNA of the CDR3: TGTGCCAGCAGTTACACTGGACAGGGGAACTATGGCTACACCTTC.

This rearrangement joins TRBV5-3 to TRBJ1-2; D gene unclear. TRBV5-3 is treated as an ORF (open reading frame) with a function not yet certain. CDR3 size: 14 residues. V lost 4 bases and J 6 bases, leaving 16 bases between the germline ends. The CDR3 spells CARSTGGERDGYTF. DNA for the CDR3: TGTGCCAGAAGCACGGGAGGTGAGAGAGATGGCTACACCTTC.

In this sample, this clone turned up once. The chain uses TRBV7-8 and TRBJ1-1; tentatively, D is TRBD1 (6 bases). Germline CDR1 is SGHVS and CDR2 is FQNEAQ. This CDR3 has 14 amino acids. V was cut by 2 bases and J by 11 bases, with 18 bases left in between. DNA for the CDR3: TGTGCCAGCAGCTTAAGTAATTTTGGAAGGGGGGCTTTCTTT. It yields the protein CASSLSNFGRGAFF.

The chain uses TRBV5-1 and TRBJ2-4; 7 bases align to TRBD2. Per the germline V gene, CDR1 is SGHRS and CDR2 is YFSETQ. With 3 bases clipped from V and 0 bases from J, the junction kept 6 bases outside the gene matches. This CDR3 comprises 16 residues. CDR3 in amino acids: CASSSGEGLAKNIQYF. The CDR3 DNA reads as TGCGCCAGCAGCTCTGGGGAGGGCCTAGCCAAAAACATTCAGTACTTC.

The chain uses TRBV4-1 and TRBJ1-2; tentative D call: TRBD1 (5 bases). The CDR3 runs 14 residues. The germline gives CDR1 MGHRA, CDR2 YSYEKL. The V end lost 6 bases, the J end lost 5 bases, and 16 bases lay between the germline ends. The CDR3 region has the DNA TGCGCCAGCAGAGGGGCAAGGTGGGATTATGGCTACACCTTC. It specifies CASRGARWDYGYTF.

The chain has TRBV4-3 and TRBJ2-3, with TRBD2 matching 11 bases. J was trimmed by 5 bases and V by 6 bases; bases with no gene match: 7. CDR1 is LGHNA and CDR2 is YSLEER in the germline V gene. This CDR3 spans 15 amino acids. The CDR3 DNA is TGCGCCAGCAGAACGGGCCTAGCGGGAGGAGATACGCAGTATTTT. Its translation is CASRTGLAGGDTQYF.